The next 17 T cell receptor beta chains were all read from a single sample in a study of neoadjuvant nivolumab and ipilimumab in lung cancer. Clones were sequenced by immunoSEQ multiplex PCR, and TCRdb holds only the in-frame ones, with some missing. The table has roughly 6,000 clones, approximately 65% seen once. Sequences were derived from tumor tissue, sampled after neoadjuvant nivolumab, alone or with ipilimumab, at or shortly before surgery. The receptor source for this set is an adult with non-small cell lung cancer.

The chain has TRBV6-6 and TRBJ2-7; tentatively, D is TRBD1 or TRBD2 (5 bases each). The CDR3 sequence is 12 residues long. V lost 10 bases and J lost 4, with 14 bases in between. CDR1 MNHNY and CDR2 SVGAGI come from the germline V gene (reference sequence). The CDR3 region is CATGTDMYEQYF. CDR3 DNA: TGTGCCACCGGGACCGATATGTACGAGCAGTACTTC.

The sample holds a few counts of this clone. The DNA of the CDR3 is TGTGCCAGTAGTCCCGGTAGGTACTACGAGCAGTACTTC. Translating it yields CASSPGRYYEQYF. The V and J genes are TRBV19 and TRBJ2-7; D gene uncertain. The CDR3 covers 13 residues. Between the trimmed V and J ends, which lost 5 bases and 3 bases, there was a span of 11 bases. The V gene's germline CDR1 is LNHDA and CDR2 SQIVND (reference sequence).

The CDR3 DNA follows: TGCGCCAGCAGCCCAGTCCCCAACACTATTGGGGGGACAGATACGCAGTATTTT. It yields the protein CASSPVPNTIGGTDTQYF. This chain connects TRBV5-1 to TRBJ2-3; a possible D gene is TRBD2 (6 bases). V dropped 4 bases and J dropped 3 bases, with 24 bases sitting between them. The germline V gene encodes CDR1 SGHRS and CDR2 YFSETQ. CDR3 size: 18 residues.

The J gene is TRBJ1-2, the V gene TRBV27, with D maybe TRBD1 (6 bases). Trimming pared 0 bases from V and 4 bases from J, leaving 12 bases between. Germline lookup yields CDR1 MNHEY and CDR2 SMNVEV (reference sequence). The CDR3 totals 15 residues. CDR3 sequence: CASSLSYTGSYGYTF. Here the CDR3 DNA reads TGTGCCAGCAGTTTATCGTACACAGGGAGCTATGGCTACACCTTC.

This clone was recorded a few times. The chain is built from TRBV5-4 and TRBJ1-1, with D maybe TRBD1 (5 bases). Per germline, CDR1 SGHNT and CDR2 YYREEE (reference sequence). Between the trimmed V and J ends, which lost 6 bases and 5 bases, there was a span of 11 bases. This CDR3 region has 12 residues. This chain's CDR3 is CASKGVGTEAFF. CDR3 DNA sequence: TGTGCCAGCAAAGGGGTCGGAACTGAAGCTTTCTTT.

This clone was detected only a few times. This chain connects TRBV11-2 to TRBJ2-7; D is unresolved. V lost 1 base, J lost 6 bases, and 10 bases lay in between. Germline V gives CDR1 SGHAT, CDR2 FQNNGV. This CDR3 region has 13 residues. DNA of the CDR3: TGTGCCAGCAGCTTAGCCTTGGTCGCCGAGCAGTACTTC. This sequence encodes CASSLALVAEQYF.

This clone has just a few counts. This chain uses TRBV4-2 with TRBJ2-3, with D possibly TRBD1 on 6 matching bases. V was trimmed by 4 bases and J by 0 bases, leaving 20 bases between them. Germline V gene data show CDR1 as LGHNA and CDR2 as YNFKEQ. The CDR3 is made up of 18 amino acids. For the CDR3, the DNA is TGTGCCAGCAGCCTCCAAAAGGCAGGGGACACAAGCACAGATACGCAGTATTTT. As protein: CASSLQKAGDTSTDTQYF.

The chain employs TRBV7-9 and TRBJ2-5, with no clear D. This CDR3 comprises 13 residues. In germline, CDR1 is SEHNR, CDR2 FQNEAQ (reference sequence). Trimming removed 6 bases at V and 6 bases at J, with 14 bases between. The CDR3 is CASSSDLKKTQYF. CDR3 DNA sequence: TGTGCCAGCAGTTCGGACCTTAAAAAGACCCAGTACTTC.

With regard to this clone: Within the sample, other DNA sequences also encode this same CDR3. The chain is built from TRBV7-8 and TRBJ2-7; 7 bases map to TRBD1. This CDR3 contains 13 residues. V trimming: 5 bases; J trimming: 2 bases; junction bases outside the gene matches: 3. The germline CDR1 and CDR2 sequences are SGHVS and FQNEAQ. The CDR3 protein is CASSRQGTYEQYF. Here the CDR3 DNA reads TGTGCCAGCAGCCGACAGGGAACCTACGAGCAGTACTTC.

V is TRBV30 and J is TRBJ2-6; unclear D gene. CDR3 length: 15 residues. The V end lost 2 bases, the J end lost 7 bases, and 15 bases lay between the germline ends. Germline V CDR1 and CDR2: GTSNPN, SVGIG (reference sequence). CDR3 loop: CAWSSGGLGANVLTF. CDR3 nucleotides: TGTGCCTGGAGTTCAGGCGGTCTTGGAGCCAACGTCCTGACTTTC. Supplemented by reference TRBV30 and TRBJ2-6, the full variable domain reads SQTIHQWPATLVQPVGSPLSLECTVEGTSNPNLYWYRQAAGRGLQLLFYSVGIGQISSEVPQNLSASRPQDRQFILSSKKLLLSDSGFYLCAWSSGGLGANVLTFGAGSRLTVL.

This chain connects TRBV29-1 to TRBJ2-7, with TRBD1 matching 9 bases. Per germline, CDR1 SQVTM and CDR2 ANQGSEA. The CDR3 is 13 residues long. After removal of 7 bases from V and 9 bases from J, the junction contained 13 bases not matched to a gene. The CDR3, as DNA: TGCAGCGCTAGGACAGGGGAGTACGGTTCGCAGTACTTC. Protein: CSARTGEYGSQYF.

This chain joins TRBV29-1 and TRBJ1-1; D unresolved. The CDR3 sequence is 12 residues long. Trimming removed 6 bases from V and 1 base from J, with 9 bases in between. Germline CDR1 reads SQVTM; CDR2 reads ANQGSEA. The CDR3 reads CSVSDGNTEAFF. The CDR3 region has the DNA TGCAGCGTATCGGACGGGAACACTGAAGCTTTCTTT.

The rearrangement links TRBV29-1 to TRBJ1-4, with TRBD1 as a possible D gene (5 bases). The CDR3 totals 12 residues. Germline-derived CDR1 and CDR2 are SQVTM and ANQGSEA. Trimming stripped 4 bases from V and 7 bases from J, with 10 bases between. Here the CDR3 reads CSVVGGGEKLFF. CDR3 coding DNA: TGCAGCGTTGTCGGGGGAGGTGAAAAACTGTTTTTT.

The chain couples TRBV29-1 to TRBJ2-3; the D is unclear. The length of the CDR3 is 14 residues. Looked up from germline, CDR1 is SQVTM and CDR2 is ANQGSEA. V dropped 3 bases and J dropped 1 base, with 11 bases sitting between them. This chain's CDR3 is CSVEGGGGTDTQYF. CDR3 DNA sequence: TGCAGCGTTGAGGGCGGTGGGGGCACAGATACGCAGTATTTT.

This clone was counted between two and nine times. The genes are TRBV25-1 and TRBJ2-7; TRBD1 might be the D (5 bases). The germline CDR1 and CDR2 sequences are MGHDK and SYGVNS. The CDR3 covers 16 residues. V was shortened by 1 base and J by 5 bases, with 18 bases between the two germline ends. CDR3 region: CASSELSRALEDEQYF. The CDR3 DNA reads TGTGCCAGCAGTGAATTATCCAGGGCCCTTGAGGACGAGCAGTACTTC.

The chain couples TRBV28 to TRBJ2-5; the D gene could be TRBD1 or TRBD2 (5 bases each). V gave up 3 bases and J gave up 3 bases, with 8 bases separating them. The length of the CDR3 is 13 residues. Germline values: CDR1 MDHEN, CDR2 SYDVKM. In DNA form, the CDR3 reads TGTGCCAGCAGTTTTCTGGGGGAAGAGACCCAGTACTTC. Protein: CASSFLGEETQYF.

The J gene is TRBJ2-1, the V gene TRBV5-6; the match to TRBD2 covers 8 bases. CDR3 length equals 14 residues. Germline CDR1 is SGHDT and CDR2 is YYEEEE. The trim removed 2 bases at V and 10 bases at J, leaving 8 bases unmatched. The CDR3 DNA sequence: TGTGCCAGCAGCTTCTGGGGACTAGTCGGCGAGCAGTTCTTC. It translates to CASSFWGLVGEQFF. The full variable domain, rest sourced from reference TRBV5-6 and TRBJ2-1, is DAGVTQSPTHLIKTRGQQVTLRCSPKSGHDTVSWYQQALGQGPQFIFQYYEEEERQRGNFPDRFSGHQFPNYSSELNVNALLLGDSALYLCASSFWGLVGEQFFGPGTRLTVL.